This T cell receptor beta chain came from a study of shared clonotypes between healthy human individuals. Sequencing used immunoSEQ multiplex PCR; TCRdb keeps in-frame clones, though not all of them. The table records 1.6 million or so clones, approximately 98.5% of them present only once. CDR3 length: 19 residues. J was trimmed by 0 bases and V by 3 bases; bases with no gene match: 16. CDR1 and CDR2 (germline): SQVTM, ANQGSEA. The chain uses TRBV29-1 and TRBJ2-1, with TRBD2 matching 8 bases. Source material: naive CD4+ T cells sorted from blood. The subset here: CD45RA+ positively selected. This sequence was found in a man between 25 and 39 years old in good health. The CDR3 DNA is TGCAGCGTTGAGCTTCTGGTAGCGGGACGGACGAGCTCCTACAATGAGCAGTTCTTC. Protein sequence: CSVELLVAGRTSSYNEQFF.